The 31 T cell receptor beta chains in this list originate from one sample, sequenced in a study of beta chain features in type 1 diabetes. Study-level findings and limits: Across all four CD4+ subsets, people with type 1 diabetes showed modestly shorter TCRB CDR3s.

Antigens for these TCRs are unknown. cDNA synthesis used the whole RNA isolate, giving expressed TCRB sequences. Profiling relied on immunoSEQ multiplex PCR, and the TCRdb table lists in-frame clones only, not all of them. This sample has about 270,000 clones, with 13% to 15% found just once. The source material was naive CD4+ T cells from blood. Receptors were obtained from a man aged 25 to 40 with type 1 diabetes.

The chain links TRBV6-6 to TRBJ2-3; maybe TRBD2 (6 bases). V shed 5 bases and J shed 11 bases, with 17 bases lying between them. The CDR3 runs to 13 residues. Germline CDR1 and CDR2: MNHNY and SVGAGI (reference sequence). Written as DNA, the CDR3 is TGTGCCAGCAGTACCTGGACCCCGGAGGGGCAGTATTTT. Encoded protein: CASSTWTPEGQYF.

This clone was detected a few times. This sample includes further DNA sequences coding for the same CDR3. This rearrangement joins TRBV2 to TRBJ2-7; the match to TRBD1 covers 7 bases. The CDR3 runs to 12 residues. CDR1 and CDR2 from the germline V gene are SNHLY and FYNNEI. The V gene end was trimmed by 9 bases and the J gene end by 3 bases; junction bases not matched to a gene: 5. DNA of the CDR3: TGTGCCAGTTCCCGGGACAGCTACGAGCAGTACTTC. Its translation: CASSRDSYEQYF.

This rearrangement joins TRBV7-9 to TRBJ1-4; TRBD1 agrees at 9 bases. In germline, CDR1 is SEHNR, CDR2 FQNEAQ (reference sequence). J lost 5 bases, V lost 5 bases, and 6 bases had no gene match. This CDR3 spans 15 amino acids. CDR3 in amino acids: CASSQGQGRNEKLFF. CDR3 sequence (DNA): TGTGCCAGCAGCCAGGGACAGGGCCGGAATGAAAAACTGTTTTTT. Using reference TRBV7-9 and TRBJ1-4 for the parts outside the CDR3, the full variable domain is DTGVSQNPRHKITKRGQNVTFRCDPISEHNRLYWYRQTLGQGPEFLTYFQNEAQLEKSRLLSDRFSAERPKGSFSTLEIQRTEQGDSAMYLCASSQGQGRNEKLFFGSGTQLSVL.

This clone turned up a few times. J is TRBJ2-6 and V is TRBV30; D may be TRBD1 (6 bases). V was trimmed by 1 base and J by 0 bases, leaving 10 bases between them. Germline V gene sequence: CDR1 GTSNPN, CDR2 SVGIG (reference sequence). This CDR3 is built from 16 residues. CDR3 loop: CAWSETGRSGANVLTF. The DNA for the CDR3 is TGTGCCTGGAGTGAGACAGGTCGCTCTGGGGCCAACGTCCTGACTTTC.

In its sample, this clone was seen a few times. The same CDR3 also results from other DNA sequences found in this sample. The chain recombines TRBV5-1 with TRBJ2-3, with a tentative D call TRBD2 (6 bases). V lost 4 bases and J 2 bases, leaving 11 bases between the germline ends. CDR1 and CDR2 from the germline V gene are SGHRS and YFSETQ. This CDR3 contains 14 residues. CDR3 protein: CASSPGLVTDTQYF. The CDR3 coding sequence is TGCGCCAGCAGCCCGGGACTGGTCACAGATACGCAGTATTTT.

This clone came up a few times. The gene calls are TRBV30 and TRBJ2-3, with 9 bases identical to TRBD2. The CDR3 loop spans 15 amino acids. The germline CDR1 and CDR2 sequences are GTSNPN and SVGIG (reference sequence). The junction had 11 bases not matched to a gene; V was cut back by 7 bases and J by 3 bases. This CDR3 reads CAFSSLAGVTDTQYF. The DNA of the CDR3 is TGTGCCTTCTCCTCCTTAGCGGGAGTGACAGATACGCAGTATTTT. Looking up the rest from reference TRBV30 and TRBJ2-3 gives the full variable domain: SQTIHQWPATLVQPVGSPLSLECTVEGTSNPNLYWYRQAAGRGLQLLFYSVGIGQISSEVPQNLSASRPQDRQFILSSKKLLLSDSGFYLCAFSSLAGVTDTQYFGPGTRLTVL.

V usage is TRBV7-9 and J usage is TRBJ1-2, with D unresolved. Trimming took off 5 bases at V and 3 bases at J, with 16 bases between the two ends. Germline CDR1 reads SEHNR; CDR2 reads FQNEAQ (reference sequence). The CDR3 runs to 15 residues. CDR3 in DNA: TGTGCCAGCAGCCCCCGGGAGGAGATACACTATGGCTACACCTTC. Translating it yields CASSPREEIHYGYTF.

The chain uses TRBV18 and TRBJ2-2; D not certain. CDR3 length: 14 residues. Deletions cut 3 bases from V and 4 bases from J, with 9 bases between. Germline loops: CDR1 KGHSH, CDR2 LQKENI. CDR3 amino acids: CASSPHDITGELFF. The CDR3, as DNA: TGTGCCAGCTCACCTCATGACATCACCGGGGAGCTGTTTTTT.

The rearrangement joins TRBV27 to TRBJ2-1; 14 nucleotides line up with TRBD2. CDR1 MNHEY and CDR2 SMNVEV come from the germline V gene (reference sequence). The CDR3 covers 18 residues. With V trimmed by 3 bases and J by 6 bases, 10 bases remained unmatched. The CDR3 is CASSFWTSGRMAANEQFF. The CDR3 coding sequence is TGTGCCAGCAGTTTCTGGACTAGCGGGAGGATGGCGGCCAATGAGCAGTTCTTC.

This clone came up a few times. This chain joins TRBV5-1 and TRBJ2-7; TRBD1 agrees at 8 bases. J was trimmed by 3 bases and V by 4 bases; bases with no gene match: 3. The CDR3 consists of 13 residues. Germline V lookup: CDR1 SGHRS, CDR2 YFSETQ. The CDR3 protein is CASSTGQGYEQYF. For the CDR3, the DNA is TGCGCCAGCAGCACCGGACAGGGCTACGAGCAGTACTTC.

This chain uses TRBV4-3 with TRBJ2-3, with 14 positions matching TRBD2. Germline V CDR1 and CDR2: LGHNA, YSLEER. V lost 4 bases to trimming and J lost 4 bases; unmatched junction nucleotides: 1. The CDR3 extends over 15 amino acids. For the CDR3, the DNA is TGCGCCAGCAGCCCGGGACTAGCGGGAGCAGATACGCAGTATTTT. Its protein product is CASSPGLAGADTQYF.

This clone has a handful of counts. This chain joins TRBV19 and TRBJ1-5; 8 positions agree with TRBD1. V was pared by 4 bases and J by 8 bases, with 13 bases of the junction left unmatched. CDR1 and CDR2 from the germline V gene are LNHDA and SQIVND (reference sequence). This CDR3 comprises 16 residues. This chain's CDR3 is CASSNGQGTTFEPQHF. The CDR3, as DNA: TGTGCCAGTAGTAACGGACAGGGAACCACTTTTGAGCCCCAGCATTTT.

This clone was seen more than once but under ten times. The CDR3 here is CASSPHSEGTYEQYF. The CDR3 region has the DNA TGTGCCAGCAGCCCACACTCGGAGGGAACCTACGAGCAGTACTTC. J is TRBJ2-7 and V is TRBV9, with a weak D call TRBD2 (6 bases). Germline assignment: CDR1 SGDLS and CDR2 YYNGEE. The CDR3 has 15 amino acids. Trimming removed 4 bases at V and 2 bases at J, with 16 bases between. Supplemented by reference TRBV9 and TRBJ2-7, the full variable domain reads DSGVTQTPKHLITATGQRVTLRCSPRSGDLSVYWYQQSLDQGLQFLIQYYNGEERAKGNILERFSAQQFPDLHSELNLSSLELGDSALYFCASSPHSEGTYEQYFGPGTRLTVT.

The table lists this clone with a few counts. This chain joins TRBV29-1 and TRBJ1-1, with D hard to call. V lost 4 bases to trimming and J lost 1 base, with 7 bases between them. This CDR3 comprises 12 residues. The germline gives CDR1 SQVTM, CDR2 ANQGSEA. Here the CDR3 reads CSVGSSNTEAFF. The CDR3 coding sequence is TGCAGCGTTGGTTCATCGAACACTGAAGCTTTCTTT.

This clone was picked up a small number of times. The CDR3, as DNA: TGTGCCAGCAGCATGGGACTACCCGACTACAATGAGCAGTTCTTC. It codes for CASSMGLPDYNEQFF. The chain has TRBV7-3 and TRBJ2-1, with TRBD2 matching 7 bases. Trimming removed 5 bases from V and 3 bases from J; junction bases left unmatched: 7. The CDR3 runs 15 residues. Germline V lookup: CDR1 SGHTA, CDR2 FQGTGA. Complete variable domain (other parts from reference TRBV7-3 and TRBJ2-1): GAGVSQTPSNKVTEKGKYVELRCDPISGHTALYWYRQSLGQGPEFLIYFQGTGAADDSGLPNDRFFAVRPEGSVSTLKIQRTERGDSAVYLCASSMGLPDYNEQFFGPGTRLTVL.

The chain uses TRBV28 and TRBJ1-1; D may be TRBD1 (5 bases). V was shortened by 8 bases and J by 3 bases, with 10 bases between the two germline ends. CDR1 and CDR2 from the germline V gene are MDHEN and SYDVKM. CDR3 length: 12 residues. The CDR3 DNA follows: TGTGCCAGCGTAGGGGTGTACACTGAAGCTTTCTTT. Residues: CASVGVYTEAFF.

V is TRBV7-8 and J is TRBJ2-1; 9 bases are shared with TRBD2. V trimming: 5 bases; J trimming: 3 bases; junction bases outside the gene matches: 5. The CDR3 covers 15 residues. Per the germline V gene, CDR1 is SGHVS and CDR2 is FQNEAQ. CDR3 nucleotides: TGTGCCAGCAGCCTGACTAGCGGCTACTACAATGAGCAGTTCTTC. This sequence encodes CASSLTSGYYNEQFF.

The chain combines TRBV18 with TRBJ1-1; no reliable D call. The CDR3 has 14 residues. Germline CDR1 KGHSH, CDR2 LQKENI. With 2 bases removed from V and 2 bases from J, the gap between germline ends came to 9 bases. The chain's CDR3 is CASSPGWANTEAFF. The CDR3 nucleotides are TGTGCCAGCTCACCAGGGTGGGCTAACACTGAAGCTTTCTTT.

This sequence joins TRBV19 and TRBJ2-7, with no clear D. Germline V gene data show CDR1 as LNHDA and CDR2 as SQIVND (reference sequence). The germline V and J ends were trimmed by 5 bases and 5 bases, with 13 bases remaining between them. CDR3 length: 13 amino acids. The CDR3 DNA reads TGTGCCAGTAGTTCGACAAAACAGAACGAGCAGTACTTC. Its translation: CASSSTKQNEQYF.

The gene calls are TRBV4-3 and TRBJ1-2, with D maybe TRBD1 (5 bases). Trimming cost V 0 bases and J 3 bases, with 17 bases left between them. This CDR3 region has 17 residues. Germline values: CDR1 LGHNA, CDR2 YSLEER. The CDR3 loop is CASSQDFGVTDDYGYTF. CDR3 sequence (DNA): TGCGCCAGCAGCCAAGATTTTGGGGTGACAGACGACTATGGCTACACCTTC.

This clone was detected a few times. This chain joins TRBV2 and TRBJ1-1, with 7 bases identical to TRBD1. From germline, CDR1 is SNHLY and CDR2 FYNNEI. The CDR3 runs to 14 residues. After removal of 5 bases from V and 4 bases from J, the junction contained 7 bases not matched to a gene. DNA of the CDR3: TGTGCCAGCAGTAAACAGGGGTTGGGCACTGAAGCTTTCTTT. This gives the protein CASSKQGLGTEAFF.

The gene calls are TRBV18 and TRBJ1-1, with D unresolved. Trimming pared 3 bases from V and 7 bases from J, leaving 12 bases between. The CDR3 sequence is 13 residues long. CDR1 is KGHSH and CDR2 is LQKENI in the germline V gene. This chain's CDR3 is CASSPPVSGEAFF. The CDR3 nucleotides are TGTGCCAGCTCACCTCCGGTTTCTGGTGAAGCTTTCTTT.

Only a few counts were recorded for this clone. V gene TRBV7-2 combines with J gene TRBJ2-7, with unresolved D. V lost 4 bases and J lost 6, with 10 bases in between. Germline loops: CDR1 SGHTA, CDR2 FQGNSA. CDR3 length equals 12 residues. The CDR3 sequence is CASSSSPGEQYF. The DNA of the CDR3 is TGTGCCAGCAGCTCTAGTCCGGGCGAGCAGTACTTC.

This clone was seen a few times. The chain joins TRBV7-2 to TRBJ2-6; D uncertain. Germline CDR1 reads SGHTA; CDR2 reads FQGNSA. Trimming took off 7 bases at V and 0 bases at J, with 7 bases between the two ends. The length of the CDR3 is 14 residues. The CDR3 region has the DNA TGTGCCAGCATAAGGAGCTCTGGGGCCAACGTCCTGACTTTC. Translating it yields CASIRSSGANVLTF.

V is TRBV2 and J is TRBJ1-1, with D unclear. Germline V lookup: CDR1 SNHLY, CDR2 FYNNEI. V was pared by 3 bases and J by 2 bases, with 10 bases between. This CDR3 has 14 amino acids. The CDR3 DNA reads TGTGCCAGCAGTGACGACGGGAGAAACACTGAAGCTTTCTTT. Translated: CASSDDGRNTEAFF.

The chain carries TRBV4-2 and TRBJ2-3, with a tentative D call TRBD1 (5 bases). The V gene's germline CDR1 is LGHNA and CDR2 YNFKEQ. CDR3 length equals 16 residues. The V end was cut by 0 bases, the J end by 6 bases, with 16 bases between. CDR3 sequence (DNA): TGTGCCAGCAGCCAAGATCGGCAGGGATACCGGGATACGCAGTATTTT. Translation gives CASSQDRQGYRDTQYF.

The sample holds a few counts of this clone. The CDR3 sequence: CASSSHSGSGWNTQYF. The CDR3 nucleotides are TGTGCCAGCAGCTCCCATAGCGGGAGTGGGTGGAATACGCAGTATTTT. The chain is built from TRBV7-3 and TRBJ2-3; 9 bases are shared with TRBD2. With 4 bases clipped from V and 7 bases from J, the junction kept 12 bases outside the gene matches. Germline V gene lookup returns CDR1 SGHTA and CDR2 FQGTGA. This CDR3 has 16 residues.

In DNA form, the CDR3 reads TGTGCCAGTTACCCCGGAAGGGGGGGCACTGAAGCTTTCTTT. Protein: CASYPGRGGTEAFF. This sequence joins TRBV19 and TRBJ1-1; maybe TRBD1 (6 bases). Trimming left V 8 bases short and J 4 bases short, with 17 bases between. Germline CDR1 is LNHDA and CDR2 is SQIVND (reference sequence). The CDR3 is made up of 14 amino acids.

The rearrangement links TRBV29-1 to TRBJ2-5; possibly TRBD2 for D (5 bases). The V gene lost 0 bases and the J gene lost 7 bases, with 15 bases spanning the gap. Looked up from germline, CDR1 is SQVTM and CDR2 is ANQGSEA. The CDR3 length is 14 residues. The CDR3 DNA sequence: TGCAGCGTTGAAGAGAGGGTTTTGGCGGGGACCCAGTACTTC. Translating it yields CSVEERVLAGTQYF.

The V and J genes are TRBV9 and TRBJ2-1; no clear D. The V gene lost 4 bases and the J gene lost 0 bases, with 11 bases spanning the gap. The V gene's germline CDR1 is SGDLS and CDR2 YYNGEE. The CDR3 sequence is 15 residues long. The CDR3 protein is CASSPQASSYNEQFF. The CDR3 DNA is TGTGCCAGCAGCCCTCAGGCCAGCTCCTACAATGAGCAGTTCTTC.

This sequence joins TRBV18 and TRBJ2-7; TRBD1 aligns across 8 bases. V shed 4 bases and J 5 bases; nucleotides not matched to a gene: 13. CDR1 is KGHSH, CDR2 LQKENI, per germline. The CDR3 runs 16 residues. CDR3 residues: CASSLTGTGTFHEQYF. The CDR3 bases are TGTGCCAGCTCACTTACCGGGACAGGTACTTTTCACGAGCAGTACTTC.